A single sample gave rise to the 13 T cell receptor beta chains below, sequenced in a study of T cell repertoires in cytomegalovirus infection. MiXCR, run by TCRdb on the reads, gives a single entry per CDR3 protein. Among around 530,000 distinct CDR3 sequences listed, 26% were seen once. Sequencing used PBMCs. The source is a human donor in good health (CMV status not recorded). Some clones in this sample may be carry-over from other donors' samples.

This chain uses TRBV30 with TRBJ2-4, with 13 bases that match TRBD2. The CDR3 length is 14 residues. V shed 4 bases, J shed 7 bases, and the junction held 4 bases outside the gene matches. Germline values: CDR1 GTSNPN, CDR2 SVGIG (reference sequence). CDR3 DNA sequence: TGTGCCTGGACCCCGACTAGCGGGAGGAACATTCAGTACTTC. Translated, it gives CAWTPTSGRNIQYF.

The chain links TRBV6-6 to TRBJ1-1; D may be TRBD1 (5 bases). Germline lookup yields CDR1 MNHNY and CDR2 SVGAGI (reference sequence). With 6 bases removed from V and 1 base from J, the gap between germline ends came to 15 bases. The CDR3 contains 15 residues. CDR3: CASSHNRWRNTEAFF. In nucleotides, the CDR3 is TGTGCCAGCAGCCACAACAGGTGGAGGAACACTGAAGCTTTCTTT.

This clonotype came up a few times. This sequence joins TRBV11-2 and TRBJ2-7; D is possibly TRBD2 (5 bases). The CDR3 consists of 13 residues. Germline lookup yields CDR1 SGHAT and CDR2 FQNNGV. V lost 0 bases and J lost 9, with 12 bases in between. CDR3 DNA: TGTGCCAGCAGCTTAGAATTTTGGGGAGTGCAGTACGTC. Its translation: CASSLEFWGVQYV.

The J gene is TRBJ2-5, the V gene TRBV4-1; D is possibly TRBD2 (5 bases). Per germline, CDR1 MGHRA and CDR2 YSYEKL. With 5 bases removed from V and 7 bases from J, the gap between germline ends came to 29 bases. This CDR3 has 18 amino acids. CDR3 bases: TGCGCCAGCAGCTCCCGGGATGGGTCCCAGGCTCTTCGTGGGACCCAGTACTTC. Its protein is CASSSRDGSQALRGTQYF.

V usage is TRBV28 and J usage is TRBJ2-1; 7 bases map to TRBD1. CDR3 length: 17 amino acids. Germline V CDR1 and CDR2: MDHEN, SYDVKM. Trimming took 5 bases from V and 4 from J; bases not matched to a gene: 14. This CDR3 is CASSTYRGRTGYNEQFF. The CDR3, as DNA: TGTGCCAGCAGTACTTACAGGGGCCGGACGGGATACAATGAGCAGTTCTTC.

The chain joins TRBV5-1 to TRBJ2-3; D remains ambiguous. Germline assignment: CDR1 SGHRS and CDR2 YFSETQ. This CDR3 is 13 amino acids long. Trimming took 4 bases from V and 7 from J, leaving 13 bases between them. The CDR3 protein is CASSLGTQHTQYF. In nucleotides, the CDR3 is TGCGCCAGCAGCCTGGGTACTCAACATACGCAGTATTTT.

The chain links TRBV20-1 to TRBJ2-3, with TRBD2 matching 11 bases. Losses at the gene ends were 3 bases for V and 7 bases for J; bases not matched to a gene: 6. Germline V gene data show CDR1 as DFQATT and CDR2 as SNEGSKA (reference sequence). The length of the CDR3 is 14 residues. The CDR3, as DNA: TGCAGTGCTAGCCCGGGGACTAGCGGAAATACGCAGTATTTT. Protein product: CSASPGTSGNTQYF.

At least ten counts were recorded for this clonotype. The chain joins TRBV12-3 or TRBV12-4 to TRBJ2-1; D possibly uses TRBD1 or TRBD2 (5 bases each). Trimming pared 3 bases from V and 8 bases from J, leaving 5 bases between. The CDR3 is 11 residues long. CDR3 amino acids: CASSLGDEQFF. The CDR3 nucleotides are TGTGCCAGCAGTTTGGGGGATGAGCAGTTCTTC.

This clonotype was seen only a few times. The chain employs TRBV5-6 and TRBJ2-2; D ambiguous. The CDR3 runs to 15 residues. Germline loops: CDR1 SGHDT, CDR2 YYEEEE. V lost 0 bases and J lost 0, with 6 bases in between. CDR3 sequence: CASSLGNTNTGELFF. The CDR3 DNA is TGTGCCAGCAGCTTGGGCAACACGAACACCGGGGAGCTGTTTTTT.

The CDR3 coding sequence is TGTGCCAGCACTTTACCTCGTGGGTGGTCAGATACGCAGTATTTT. Translated, it gives CASTLPRGWSDTQYF. The V gene is TRBV6-5, the J gene TRBJ2-3, with no clear D. CDR3 length: 15 residues. Trimming pared 7 bases from V and 4 bases from J, leaving 18 bases between. Germline V gives CDR1 MNHEY, CDR2 SVGAGI.

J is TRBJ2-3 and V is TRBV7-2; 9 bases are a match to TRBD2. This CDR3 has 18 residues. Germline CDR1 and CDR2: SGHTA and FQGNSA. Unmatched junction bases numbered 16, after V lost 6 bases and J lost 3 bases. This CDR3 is CASSRPTLSGSGTDTQYF. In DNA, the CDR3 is TGTGCCAGCAGTAGACCTACCCTTAGCGGGAGTGGAACAGATACGCAGTATTTT.

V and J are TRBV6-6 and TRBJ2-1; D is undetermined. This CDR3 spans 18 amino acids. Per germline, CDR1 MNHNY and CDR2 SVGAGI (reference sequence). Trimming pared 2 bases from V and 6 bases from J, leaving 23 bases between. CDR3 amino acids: CASSYVRARTGEANEQFF. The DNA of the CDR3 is TGTGCCAGCAGTTACGTCCGGGCGCGGACCGGTGAAGCCAATGAGCAGTTCTTC.

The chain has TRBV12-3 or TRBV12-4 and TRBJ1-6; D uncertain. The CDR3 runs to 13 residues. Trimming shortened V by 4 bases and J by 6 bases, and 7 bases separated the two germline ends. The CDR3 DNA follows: TGTGCCAGCAGTTACAGATCTAATTCACCCCTCCACTTT. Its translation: CASSYRSNSPLHF.